This is a list of T cell receptor beta chains from one sample in a study of spatial heterogeneity in lung cancer. TCRdb recomputed calls from the 5' RACE reads with MiXCR, one row per CDR3 protein. Of roughly 120,000 distinct CDR3 sequences in the sample, over 9% were seen once. The specimen comprised PBMCs, sampled at follow-up. These TCRs come from a male donor with early-stage non-small cell lung cancer. Both conserved end residues are part of each CDR3. Each record gives: D gene, J gene, V gene, clone size, CDR3 DNA, CDR3 protein. A D gene is named only where the DNA matches it firmly. Size tells how often a clone was seen (once, few, many) or the class of an expanded clone, and some rows leave it out.

D gene: -; J gene: TRBJ1-5; V gene: TRBV5-8; clone size: -; CDR3 DNA: TGTGCCAGCAGCTTTGTTACAGCCCGGCAAGTTCAGCCCCAGCATTTT; CDR3 protein: CASSFVTARQVQPQHF
D gene: TRBD2; J gene: TRBJ2-1; V gene: TRBV4-1; clone size: many; CDR3 DNA: TGCGCCAGCAGCCAAGACATAGCGGGGAGTTCCTACAATGAGCAGTTCTTC; CDR3 protein: CASSQDIAGSSYNEQFF
D gene: -; J gene: TRBJ2-3; V gene: TRBV10-2; clone size: -; CDR3 DNA: TGCGCCAGCGGAGTAGGAGATACGCAGTATTTT; CDR3 protein: CASGVGDTQYF
D gene: TRBD1; J gene: TRBJ1-2; V gene: TRBV19; clone size: few; CDR3 DNA: TGTGCCAGTAGTCCTCCAGGGGGGAACTATGGCTACACCTTC; CDR3 protein: CASSPPGGNYGYTF
D gene: -; J gene: TRBJ2-7; V gene: TRBV20-1; clone size: -; CDR3 DNA: TGCAGTGCTCGCTCCGGGACGTCTGCCTACGAGCAGTACTTC; CDR3 protein: CSARSGTSAYEQYF
D gene: TRBD1; J gene: TRBJ2-2; V gene: TRBV27; clone size: few; CDR3 DNA: TGTGCCAGCAGACAGGGGGCAGGTACCGGGGAGCTGTTTTTT; CDR3 protein: CASRQGAGTGELFF
D gene: -; J gene: TRBJ2-5; V gene: TRBV7-2; clone size: -; CDR3 DNA: TGTGCCAGCAGGGGTACAACGACAAACCAAGAGACCCAGTACTTC; CDR3 protein: CASRGTTTNQETQYF
D gene: TRBD2; J gene: TRBJ2-3; V gene: TRBV20-1; clone size: few; CDR3 DNA: TGTACGGGGGGGCCGGACGCAGATACGCAGTATTTT; CDR3 protein: CTGGPDADTQYF
D gene: -; J gene: TRBJ2-7; V gene: TRBV5-1; clone size: -; CDR3 DNA: TGCGCCAGCAGCTCCTCGGGGTCCTACGAGCAGTACTTC; CDR3 protein: CASSSSGSYEQYF
D gene: -; J gene: TRBJ2-1; V gene: TRBV13; clone size: -; CDR3 DNA: TGTGCCAGCAGCTTAGTCAGGGGCGCGATGAAATACAATGAGCAGTTCTTC; CDR3 protein: CASSLVRGAMKYNEQFF
D gene: -; J gene: TRBJ2-7; V gene: TRBV6-1; clone size: few; CDR3 DNA: TGTGCCAGCCTCTCCGTGAGGGGCTCCTACGAGCAGTACTTC; CDR3 protein: CASLSVRGSYEQYF
D gene: -; J gene: TRBJ2-1; V gene: TRBV29-1; clone size: many; CDR3 DNA: TGCAGCTCGGGTAGTGGAGCCCGAGGGGGTGAGCAGTTCTTC; CDR3 protein: CSSGSGARGGEQFF
D gene: -; J gene: TRBJ2-5; V gene: TRBV7-9; clone size: -; CDR3 DNA: TGTGCCAGCAGCTTAGCGGGTAGCGGTGTAGAGACCCAGTACTTC; CDR3 protein: CASSLAGSGVETQYF
D gene: -; J gene: TRBJ1-2; V gene: TRBV7-2; clone size: few; CDR3 DNA: TGTGCCAGCAGCTCTGACAAGGGTTTTGGCTACACCTTC; CDR3 protein: CASSSDKGFGYTF
D gene: -; J gene: TRBJ2-7; V gene: TRBV4-1; clone size: many; CDR3 DNA: TGCGCCAGCAGCCAAGATCAGCGGGACGAGCAGTACTTC; CDR3 protein: CASSQDQRDEQYF
D gene: TRBD2; J gene: TRBJ2-7; V gene: TRBV6-2/TRBV6-3; clone size: -; CDR3 DNA: TGTGCCAGCAGTTGGACTAGCCGGGGCCGTAGCTCCTACGAGCAGTACTTC; CDR3 protein: CASSWTSRGRSSYEQYF
D gene: TRBD1; J gene: TRBJ2-3; V gene: TRBV7-2; clone size: few; CDR3 DNA: TGTGCCAGCAGCTTAGCCTACACAGGGGGCACAGATACGCAGTATTTT; CDR3 protein: CASSLAYTGGTDTQYF
D gene: TRBD1; J gene: TRBJ1-2; V gene: TRBV6-1; clone size: few; CDR3 DNA: TGTGCCAGCAGTGGGACAGGGAAGGTGGGAAAAGGCTACACCTTC; CDR3 protein: CASSGTGKVGKGYTF
D gene: TRBD1; J gene: TRBJ2-6; V gene: TRBV27; clone size: -; CDR3 DNA: TGTGCCAGCAGTACCCCCCACGCCGGGACAGGGTATGGCGTCCTGACTTTC; CDR3 protein: CASSTPHAGTGYGVLTF
D gene: TRBD2; J gene: TRBJ2-5; V gene: TRBV4-3; clone size: -; CDR3 DNA: TGCGCCAGCAGCTCAGGGGCTAGCGGGGAAGAGACCCAGTACTTC; CDR3 protein: CASSSGASGEETQYF
D gene: -; J gene: TRBJ2-6; V gene: TRBV20-1; clone size: many; CDR3 DNA: TGCAGTGCTAGGGTAGGGGGAGGCTCTGGGGCCAACGTCCTGACTTTC; CDR3 protein: CSARVGGGSGANVLTF
D gene: -; J gene: TRBJ1-4; V gene: TRBV3-1; clone size: -; CDR3 DNA: TGTGCCAGCAGCTCCGCTCGCCTTACTAATGAAAAACTGTTTTTT; CDR3 protein: CASSSARLTNEKLFF
D gene: -; J gene: TRBJ1-1; V gene: TRBV12-3/TRBV12-4; clone size: many; CDR3 DNA: TGTGCCAGCAGTTCTACGGGGGCGCAGGTCACTGAAGCTTTCTTT; CDR3 protein: CASSSTGAQVTEAFF
D gene: -; J gene: TRBJ1-3; V gene: TRBV7-2; clone size: -; CDR3 DNA: TGTGCCAGCAGCGTGGGGATTCGAAACACCATATATTTT; CDR3 protein: CASSVGIRNTIYF
D gene: -; J gene: TRBJ2-3; V gene: TRBV11-2; clone size: -; CDR3 DNA: TGTGCCAGCAGCCCCTCTCTGGATACGCAGTATTTT; CDR3 protein: CASSPSLDTQYF
D gene: -; J gene: TRBJ2-5; V gene: TRBV15; clone size: many; CDR3 DNA: TGTGCCACCAGCAGAGAGGACATAAACCAAGAGACCCAGTACTTC; CDR3 protein: CATSREDINQETQYF
D gene: -; J gene: TRBJ1-5; V gene: TRBV2; clone size: -; CDR3 DNA: TGTGCCAGCAGTGAAGCGCGTCTGGGTCAGCCCCAGCATTTT; CDR3 protein: CASSEARLGQPQHF
D gene: TRBD1; J gene: TRBJ1-2; V gene: TRBV25-1; clone size: few; CDR3 DNA: TGTGCCAGCAGTGAATATATTAGGACAGGGGGCGATGGCTACACCTTC; CDR3 protein: CASSEYIRTGGDGYTF
D gene: -; J gene: TRBJ2-3; V gene: TRBV28; clone size: few; CDR3 DNA: TGTGCCAGCGCGACCACAGATACGCAGTATTTT; CDR3 protein: CASATTDTQYF
D gene: -; J gene: TRBJ2-3; V gene: TRBV10-3; clone size: few; CDR3 DNA: TGTGCCATCAGTGAGGCCTCCACAGATACGCAGTATTTT; CDR3 protein: CAISEASTDTQYF
D gene: TRBD1; J gene: TRBJ2-2; V gene: TRBV5-4; clone size: -; CDR3 DNA: TGTGCCAGCAGCGGGACAGGGATAAGCACCGGGGAGCTGTTTTTT; CDR3 protein: CASSGTGISTGELFF
D gene: -; J gene: TRBJ2-7; V gene: TRBV2; clone size: few; CDR3 DNA: TGTGCCAGCAGTGAAGGGGCGGTCCTCCCTGGGGAGCAGTACTTC; CDR3 protein: CASSEGAVLPGEQYF
D gene: -; J gene: TRBJ2-1; V gene: TRBV7-2; clone size: -; CDR3 DNA: TGTGCCAGCAGCCAAAGGAACTACAGGGCTGACAATGAGCAGTTCTTC; CDR3 protein: CASSQRNYRADNEQFF
D gene: -; J gene: TRBJ2-2; V gene: TRBV20-1; clone size: -; CDR3 DNA: TGCAGTGCTACGATGCAGGGGGGCACCGGGGAGCTGTTTTTT; CDR3 protein: CSATMQGGTGELFF
D gene: TRBD1; J gene: TRBJ2-2; V gene: TRBV28; clone size: few; CDR3 DNA: TGTGCCACTCAGGGGGTGACGAACACCGGGGAGCTGTTTTTT; CDR3 protein: CATQGVTNTGELFF
D gene: TRBD1; J gene: TRBJ1-2; V gene: TRBV10-2; clone size: few; CDR3 DNA: TGCGCCAGCAGTGGGGGACAGGGCGACTATGGCTACACCTTC; CDR3 protein: CASSGGQGDYGYTF
D gene: TRBD1; J gene: TRBJ2-3; V gene: TRBV9; clone size: many; CDR3 DNA: TGTGCCAGCAGCGGTGGACAGGTCACAGATACGCAGTATTTT; CDR3 protein: CASSGGQVTDTQYF
D gene: -; J gene: TRBJ2-2; V gene: TRBV24-1; clone size: -; CDR3 DNA: TGTGCCACCAGTGAAACAGGCTTCACCGGGGAGCTGTTTTTT; CDR3 protein: CATSETGFTGELFF
D gene: -; J gene: TRBJ2-6; V gene: TRBV5-4; clone size: few; CDR3 DNA: TGTGCCAGCAGCCCGCCGTGGTTCAGCTCTGGGGCCAACGTCCTGACTTTC; CDR3 protein: CASSPPWFSSGANVLTF
D gene: -; J gene: TRBJ2-7; V gene: TRBV7-8; clone size: few; CDR3 DNA: TGTGCCAGCAGCCCAGGACCTTCCTACGAGCAGTACTTC; CDR3 protein: CASSPGPSYEQYF
D gene: -; J gene: TRBJ1-4; V gene: TRBV2; clone size: -; CDR3 DNA: TGTGCCAGCCGACACCCAACTAATGAAAAACTGTTTTTT; CDR3 protein: CASRHPTNEKLFF
D gene: TRBD1; J gene: TRBJ2-3; V gene: TRBV20-1; clone size: -; CDR3 DNA: TGCAGTGCCCGCGGACAGGTCGGCACAGATACGCAGTATTTT; CDR3 protein: CSARGQVGTDTQYF
D gene: TRBD2; J gene: TRBJ2-7; V gene: TRBV5-8; clone size: many; CDR3 DNA: TGTGCCAACGGACTAGCGGGGACCTACGAGCAGTACTTC; CDR3 protein: CANGLAGTYEQYF
D gene: -; J gene: TRBJ2-1; V gene: TRBV12-3/TRBV12-4; clone size: few; CDR3 DNA: TGTGCCAGCAGTTTGGAGACAGGCTCCCAGTTCTTC; CDR3 protein: CASSLETGSQFF
D gene: TRBD2; J gene: TRBJ2-5; V gene: TRBV28; clone size: -; CDR3 DNA: TGTGCCAGCAGTAGCGGGGGCCAAGAGACCCAGTACTTC; CDR3 protein: CASSSGGQETQYF
D gene: -; J gene: TRBJ2-7; V gene: TRBV5-4; clone size: -; CDR3 DNA: TGTGCCAGCAGCCCCGGGGGGCCCTACGAGCAGTACTTC; CDR3 protein: CASSPGGPYEQYF
D gene: -; J gene: TRBJ1-4; V gene: TRBV7-9; clone size: -; CDR3 DNA: TGTGCCAGCAGCTTGGGGAGTAATGAAAAACTGTTTTTT; CDR3 protein: CASSLGSNEKLFF
D gene: TRBD2; J gene: TRBJ2-1; V gene: TRBV5-1; clone size: few; CDR3 DNA: TGCGCCAGCAGCGCCCTAGCGGGGAGTTACAATGAGCAGTTCTTC; CDR3 protein: CASSALAGSYNEQFF
D gene: TRBD1; J gene: TRBJ1-5; V gene: TRBV6-5; clone size: few; CDR3 DNA: TGTGCCAGCAGTCCACAGGGGTTTAGCAATCAGCCCCAGCATTTT; CDR3 protein: CASSPQGFSNQPQHF
D gene: -; J gene: TRBJ1-2; V gene: TRBV7-8; clone size: many; CDR3 DNA: TGTGCCAGCAGCTCCCGGACAGACAACTATGGCTACACCTTC; CDR3 protein: CASSSRTDNYGYTF
D gene: TRBD1; J gene: TRBJ1-2; V gene: TRBV19; clone size: few; CDR3 DNA: TGTGCCAGTAGTATCATGACAGGGGAGGGCTACACCTTC; CDR3 protein: CASSIMTGEGYTF
D gene: -; J gene: TRBJ1-1; V gene: TRBV30; clone size: many; CDR3 DNA: TGTGCCTGGAGAAGACAGGAACTGAACACTGAAGCTTTCTTT; CDR3 protein: CAWRRQELNTEAFF
D gene: -; J gene: TRBJ2-3; V gene: TRBV11-3; clone size: -; CDR3 DNA: TGTGCCAGCAGCTTGTACAGTTTGACCCCCACAGATACGCAGTATTTT; CDR3 protein: CASSLYSLTPTDTQYF
D gene: -; J gene: TRBJ1-6; V gene: TRBV5-6; clone size: many; CDR3 DNA: TGTGCCAGCAGCTTGGAGAGCAATAATTCACCCCTCCACTTT; CDR3 protein: CASSLESNNSPLHF
D gene: TRBD1; J gene: TRBJ1-6; V gene: TRBV5-5; clone size: many; CDR3 DNA: TGTGCCAGCAGCTTCGTGACAGGGAATAATTCACCCCTCCACTTT; CDR3 protein: CASSFVTGNNSPLHF
D gene: -; J gene: TRBJ2-5; V gene: TRBV6-5; clone size: many; CDR3 DNA: TGTGCCAGCAGTTACCAGGGGCGGGCAGGGAGGCGAGAGACCCAGTACTTC; CDR3 protein: CASSYQGRAGRRETQYF
D gene: TRBD1; J gene: TRBJ2-1; V gene: TRBV5-4; clone size: many; CDR3 DNA: TGTGCCAGCAGCTTGGTTCAGGGGGCAGGAAATGAGCAGTTCTTC; CDR3 protein: CASSLVQGAGNEQFF
D gene: -; J gene: TRBJ1-2; V gene: TRBV12-3/TRBV12-4; clone size: many; CDR3 DNA: TGTGCCAGCAGCCTGGGACCGCAGGACTATGGCTACACCTTC; CDR3 protein: CASSLGPQDYGYTF
D gene: -; J gene: TRBJ2-7; V gene: TRBV5-8; clone size: -; CDR3 DNA: TGTGCCAGCAGCCTCCCACAGGGACTTTCCTACGAGCAGTACTTC; CDR3 protein: CASSLPQGLSYEQYF